These 22 T cell receptor beta chains originate from one sample sequenced in a study of T-cell memory formation after mild COVID-19. TCRdb independently ran MiXCR on the 5' RACE reads; one entry per CDR3 protein. The sample has fewer than 300,000 distinct CDR3 sequences, about a sixth seen once; the top ten hold about 23%. The sequenced material came from PBMCs or a T cell subset sorted from them (not recorded which). All receptors come from a man in his late teens or twenties who had mild COVID-19 (a few samples of this study predate the infection). Cell type and time point are not known.

This clonotype was seen only a few times. The chain links TRBV7-9 to TRBJ2-6, with no clear D. Trimming left V 5 bases short and J 4 bases short, with 12 bases between. The germline gives CDR1 SEHNR, CDR2 FQNEAQ (reference sequence). The CDR3 covers 15 residues. For the CDR3, the DNA is TGTGCCAGCAGCCCGCCCTGGCCGGGGGCCAACGTCCTGACTTTC. Residues: CASSPPWPGANVLTF. Using reference TRBV7-9 and TRBJ2-6 for the parts outside the CDR3, the full variable domain is DTGVSQNPRHKITKRGQNVTFRCDPISEHNRLYWYRQTLGQGPEFLTYFQNEAQLEKSRLLSDRFSAERPKGSFSTLEIQRTEQGDSAMYLCASSPPWPGANVLTFGAGSRLTVL.

This clonotype was seen at least ten times. The CDR3 spells CSVQTGGSSYEQYF. In DNA, the CDR3 is TGCAGCGTGCAAACAGGGGGAAGCTCCTACGAGCAGTACTTC. The V and J genes are TRBV29-1 and TRBJ2-7; TRBD1 matches 8 bases. With 6 bases clipped from V and 0 bases from J, the junction kept 7 bases outside the gene matches. Looked up from germline, CDR1 is SQVTM and CDR2 is ANQGSEA. CDR3 length: 14 residues.

The chain is built from TRBV2 and TRBJ2-5; 10 nucleotides match TRBD1. V was clipped by 6 bases and J by 2 bases; unmatched bases: 6. The CDR3 spans 15 residues. Germline CDR1 is SNHLY and CDR2 is FYNNEI. CDR3 sequence reads: CASSEQGQGQETQYF. CDR3 sequence (DNA): TGTGCCAGCAGCGAGCAGGGACAGGGGCAAGAGACCCAGTACTTC.

This rearrangement joins TRBV7-2 to TRBJ1-4, with 7 bases that match TRBD1. The V and J ends lost 1 base and 7 bases, in that order; junction bases with no gene match: 3. The germline V gene encodes CDR1 SGHTA and CDR2 FQGNSA. This CDR3 has 14 amino acids. The CDR3 DNA reads TGTGCCAGCAGCTTAGGGACAGGCTCTGAAAAACTGTTTTTT. It encodes CASSLGTGSEKLFF.

The V call is TRBV6-5, the J call TRBJ1-5; D gene unclear. The ends were cut back, 8 bases at V and 11 bases at J, with 13 bases in the middle. The CDR3 is 11 residues long. CDR1 and CDR2 from the germline V gene are MNHEY and SVGAGI. CDR3 DNA sequence: TGTGCCAGCGGAATCACGAGGGCCCAGCATTTT. Protein product: CASGITRAQHF.

CDR3 amino acids: CASSYSLAGTEAFF. Here the CDR3 DNA reads TGTGCCAGCAGTTACTCGCTCGCTGGCACTGAAGCTTTCTTT. The chain is built from TRBV6-5 and TRBJ1-1, with D unresolved. The V end lost 0 bases, the J end lost 4 bases, and 9 bases lay between the germline ends. Germline CDR1 and CDR2: MNHEY and SVGAGI. The CDR3 consists of 14 residues.

The chain is built from TRBV4-1 and TRBJ1-2, with D hard to call. Per germline, CDR1 MGHRA and CDR2 YSYEKL. The CDR3 is 15 residues long. The ends were cut back, 0 bases at V and 2 bases at J, with 10 bases in the middle. The CDR3 DNA is TGCGCCAGCAGCCAAGAGAGAGGATGGAACTATGGCTACACCTTC. Translating it yields CASSQERGWNYGYTF.

In its sample, this clonotype was seen many times. J is TRBJ1-1 and V is TRBV9, with D possibly TRBD1 on 5 matching bases. The CDR3 is 14 residues long. Trimming cost V 2 bases and J 1 base, with 9 bases left between them. Germline-derived CDR1 and CDR2 are SGDLS and YYNGEE. CDR3 protein: CASSVQGTNTEAFF. DNA for the CDR3: TGTGCCAGCAGCGTGCAGGGTACGAACACTGAAGCTTTCTTT. The full variable domain, in which reference TRBV9 and TRBJ1-1 provide the parts outside the CDR3, is DSGVTQTPKHLITATGQRVTLRCSPRSGDLSVYWYQQSLDQGLQFLIQYYNGEERAKGNILERFSAQQFPDLHSELNLSSLELGDSALYFCASSVQGTNTEAFFGQGTRLTVV.

This clonotype showed up many times. This chain joins TRBV4-3 and TRBJ2-2; 8 nucleotides agree with TRBD1. The germline gives CDR1 LGHNA, CDR2 YSLEER. The length of the CDR3 is 17 residues. Trimming at V came to 0 bases and at J to 4 bases, leaving 7 bases not matched to a gene. Here the CDR3 DNA reads TGCGCCAGCAGCCAAGATAGTCGGACAGGGAGCACCGGGGAGCTGTTTTTT. Translated, it gives CASSQDSRTGSTGELFF.

The chain is built from TRBV11-3 and TRBJ2-1; D call uncertain. The CDR3 has 15 amino acids. Germline-derived CDR1 and CDR2 are SGHNT and YENEEA. V dropped 1 base and J dropped 6 bases, with 13 bases sitting between them. Written as DNA, the CDR3 is TGTGCCAGCAGCTTAGGGGTCCATCTCCTCAATGAGCAGTTCTTC. Translation gives CASSLGVHLLNEQFF.

The chain has TRBV7-8 and TRBJ1-2, with D hard to call. The CDR3 has 15 amino acids. Trimming removed 0 bases from V and 6 bases from J, with 14 bases in between. Germline lookup yields CDR1 SGHVS and CDR2 FQNEAQ. In DNA form, the CDR3 reads TGTGCCAGCAGCTTAGCGTCAACCGCTGCCCATGGCTACACCTTC. Translation gives CASSLASTAAHGYTF.

This rearrangement joins TRBV5-1 to TRBJ1-6; D is unclear. There are 15 residues in the CDR3. With 0 bases removed from V and 10 bases from J, the gap between germline ends came to 14 bases. CDR1 is SGHRS, CDR2 YFSETQ, per germline. The CDR3 DNA reads as TGCGCCAGCAGCTTGGGGGTCGGGGTCCAGTCACCCCTCCACTTT. Its protein is CASSLGVGVQSPLHF.

The chain carries TRBV4-3 and TRBJ1-4; D gene unclear. The CDR3 consists of 15 residues. Germline loops: CDR1 LGHNA, CDR2 YSLEER. Trimming removed 3 bases at V and 7 bases at J, with 15 bases between. CDR3 amino acids: CASSHSESGSEKLFF. The CDR3 DNA reads as TGCGCCAGCAGCCACTCGGAGTCGGGGAGTGAAAAACTGTTTTTT.

The chain carries TRBV2 and TRBJ2-7, with 7 bases matching TRBD2. The CDR3 extends over 14 amino acids. V was pared by 3 bases and J by 7 bases, with 9 bases of the junction left unmatched. Germline V lookup: CDR1 SNHLY, CDR2 FYNNEI. The CDR3 loop is CASSEVVGGREQYF. CDR3 in DNA: TGTGCCAGCAGTGAGGTGGTAGGCGGGAGAGAGCAGTACTTC.

This clonotype was counted between two and nine times. The chain links TRBV6-5 to TRBJ2-5; 12 bases are a match to TRBD2. This CDR3 has 17 residues. Germline CDR1 reads MNHEY; CDR2 reads SVGAGI. J gave up 0 bases and V 2 bases, and 4 bases lay outside the gene matches. In DNA, the CDR3 is TGTGCCAGCAGTTACCGGACTAGCGGGACCTACCAAGAGACCCAGTACTTC. Encoded protein: CASSYRTSGTYQETQYF.

The rearrangement joins TRBV18 to TRBJ2-5, with 7 bases fitting TRBD1. CDR1 is KGHSH, CDR2 LQKENI, per germline. With 3 bases clipped from V and 4 bases from J, the junction kept 11 bases outside the gene matches. This CDR3 is 16 amino acids long. The CDR3 is CASSPRDSKRGETQYF. The CDR3 DNA reads TGTGCCAGCTCACCCAGGGACAGTAAAAGGGGAGAGACCCAGTACTTC.

This clonotype has a handful of counts. The rearrangement links TRBV28 to TRBJ2-4; 9 nucleotides match TRBD2. Trimming removed 7 bases from V and 0 bases from J; junction bases left unmatched: 10. Germline CDR1 and CDR2: MDHEN and SYDVKM. This CDR3 is built from 17 residues. CDR3 region: CASTGRGRDLAKNIQYF. The CDR3 region has the DNA TGTGCCAGCACGGGACGCGGGAGGGACCTAGCCAAAAACATTCAGTACTTC. Using reference TRBV28 and TRBJ2-4 for the parts outside the CDR3, the full variable domain is DVKVTQSSRYLVKRTGEKVFLECVQDMDHENMFWYRQDPGLGLRLIYFSYDVKMKEKGDIPEGYSVSREKKERFSLILESASTNQTSMYLCASTGRGRDLAKNIQYFGAGTRLSVL.

This clonotype was picked up a small number of times. J is TRBJ2-5 and V is TRBV7-9; TRBD1 matches at 8 bases. This CDR3 spans 13 amino acids. Germline V gene data show CDR1 as SEHNR and CDR2 as FQNEAQ (reference sequence). V was pared by 4 bases and J by 5 bases, with 3 bases of the junction left unmatched. The CDR3 sequence is CASSWTGRETQYF. In DNA form, the CDR3 reads TGTGCCAGCAGCTGGACAGGGCGGGAGACCCAGTACTTC. The full variable domain, with the rest looked up from reference TRBV7-9 and TRBJ2-5, is DTGVSQNPRHKITKRGQNVTFRCDPISEHNRLYWYRQTLGQGPEFLTYFQNEAQLEKSRLLSDRFSAERPKGSFSTLEIQRTEQGDSAMYLCASSWTGRETQYFGPGTRLLVL.

This clonotype was seen only a few times. The chain links TRBV28 to TRBJ1-2; maybe TRBD1 (6 bases). The germline V and J ends were trimmed by 5 bases and 6 bases, with 16 bases remaining between them. CDR3 length equals 14 residues. The germline gives CDR1 MDHEN, CDR2 SYDVKM. CDR3 amino acids: CASSPPQGLDGYTF. The CDR3 region has the DNA TGTGCCAGCAGTCCTCCACAGGGCTTGGATGGCTACACCTTC.

To note about this clonotype: This may arise from a read error, as a much more abundant clone is one base away. The chain carries TRBV4-2 and TRBJ2-1; the match to TRBD2 covers 12 bases. Germline V gene data show CDR1 as LGHNA and CDR2 as YNFKEQ. This CDR3 has 17 amino acids. The CDR3, as DNA: TGTGCCACCAGCTATTGGGCAGCTAGCGGGGGGGACAATGAGCAGTTCTTC. Translating it yields CATSYWAASGGDNEQFF.

This clonotype was detected ten times or more. The rearrangement joins TRBV28 to TRBJ2-7; 10 positions match TRBD1. The trim removed 3 bases at V and 5 bases at J, leaving 7 bases unmatched. The CDR3 runs to 15 residues. CDR1 and CDR2 (germline): MDHEN, SYDVKM. The CDR3 DNA reads as TGTGCCAGCAGTTTTATTAGGGACAGGGGTCACGAGCAGTACTTC. Encoded protein: CASSFIRDRGHEQYF.

This clonotype was detected only once. The chain couples TRBV6-1 to TRBJ2-7; D is undetermined. This CDR3 is built from 13 residues. V lost 6 bases, J lost 4 bases, and 13 bases lay in between. Germline V gene data show CDR1 as MNHNS and CDR2 as SASEGT. The CDR3 nucleotides are TGTGCCAGCAGCCAGGAGCCTTCATACGAGCAGTACTTC. The encoded protein is CASSQEPSYEQYF.